In its sample, the clone carrying this TCR beta chain was seen a few times. Its antigen is still unknown. This specimen belongs to a study of T cells in Graves' hyperthyroidism and ophthalmopathy. Study-wide results and caveats: Researchers report that a 13 V-J model separated ophthalmopathy from stable hyperthyroidism. It was a median about 6 months before onset that the model predicted ophthalmopathy.

Reasons for excluding patients were uncontrolled infection, other autoimmune disease, pregnancy or lactation. Fresh 10 ml peripheral blood yielded PBMCs. RNA transcripts provided the source from which TCR beta CDR3 regions were amplified. First-round RT-PCR of the TCR CDR3 relied on the HTBI primer set. TCRdb reprocessed the multiplex PCR reads with MiXCR, giving one entry per CDR3 protein. The sample includes approximately 600,000 distinct CDR3 sequences, under 25% seen only once; the top ten take roughly 30%. Germline CDR1 reads ENHRY; CDR2 reads SYGVKD. The CDR3 contains 13 residues. Deletions cut 0 bases from V and 3 bases from J, with 6 bases between.

This receptor was taken from a man aged 25 to 40 with Graves' ophthalmopathy. The sequencing sample was made of blood. The chain carries TRBV10-3 and TRBJ2-7, with D perhaps matching TRBD1 (5 bases). For the CDR3, the DNA is TGTGCCATCAGTGAGTCCAGGGTCTACGAGCAGTACTTC. It yields the protein CAISESRVYEQYF.